This is a list of T cell receptor beta chains from one sample in a study of T cells in Graves' hyperthyroidism and ophthalmopathy. TCRdb analysed the multiplex PCR reads with MiXCR anew, one entry per CDR3 protein. In the table there are around 380,000 distinct CDR3 sequences, around an eighth of which are singletons. Sequenced sample: blood. The receptors were sampled from a man aged 25-45 years with Graves' hyperthyroidism that later progressed to Graves' ophthalmopathy. CDR3s include the opening cysteine and the closing phenylalanine or tryptophan. D genes are given only for firm matches. The size entry is marked missing in some rows and otherwise reads once, few, many or a size class.

size	V	D	J	DNA	CDR3
.	TRBV5-1	.	TRBJ2-5	TGCGCCAGCAACGAGGTCTCCCAAGAGACCCAGTACTTC	CASNEVSQETQYF
few	TRBV14	.	TRBJ2-1	TGTGCCAGCAGCCCGCCACACAGGGTTAGTAAAAATGAGCAGTTCTTC	CASSPPHRVSKNEQFF
many	TRBV6-5	.	TRBJ1-4	TGTGCCAGCAGTTACTTTGGGGGTAGGGCTAATGAAAAACTGTTTTTT	CASSYFGGRANEKLFF
.	TRBV5-1	TRBD2	TRBJ2-3	TGCGCCAGCAGCCGGAACGCTAGCGGGGGGGCAGATACGCAGTATTTT	CASSRNASGGADTQYF
many	TRBV27	TRBD2	TRBJ2-7	TGTGCCAGCAGTCCCAGAGGGACTAGGTCCTACGAGCAGTACTTC	CASSPRGTRSYEQYF
.	TRBV4-1	TRBD1	TRBJ2-3	TGCGCCAGCAGCCAAGATCCCGGGACAGGGACAGACACAGATACGCAGTATTTT	CASSQDPGTGTDTDTQYF
many	TRBV6-5	.	TRBJ2-7	TGTGCCAGCAGTTACTTTGCCAGCTCCTACGAGCAGTACTTC	CASSYFASSYEQYF
few	TRBV2	TRBD1	TRBJ2-7	TGTGCCAGCAGTCCCCGGGACAGGAGCTCCTACGAGCAGTACTTC	CASSPRDRSSYEQYF
.	TRBV4-1	TRBD1	TRBJ1-5	TGCGCCAGCAGCCAGGTAGGACAGGGAAGATATGGAGGCAATCAGCCCCAGCATTTT	CASSQVGQGRYGGNQPQHF
many	TRBV2	.	TRBJ1-1	TGTGCCAGCAGTGGGGTTGGGAACACTGAAGCTTTCTTT	CASSGVGNTEAFF
.	TRBV5-1	.	TRBJ2-5	TGCGCCAGCAGCAAGGGACGGCGAGAGACCCAGTACTTC	CASSKGRRETQYF
.	TRBV12-5	.	TRBJ2-5	TGTGCTAGTGGTTTGGAGACCGTGGGGTACCAAGAGACCCAGTACTTC	CASGLETVGYQETQYF
once	TRBV20-1	.	TRBJ2-7	TGCAGTGCTAGAATACACCGTGGCTACGAGCAGTACTTC	CSARIHRGYEQYF
many	TRBV5-1	.	TRBJ1-4	TGCGCCAGCAGCTTCATGGGGGGAAATAATGAAAAACTGTTTTTT	CASSFMGGNNEKLFF
.	TRBV3-1	.	TRBJ2-3	TGTGCCAGCAGCCAACTCACAGATACGCAGTATTTT	CASSQLTDTQYF
.	TRBV5-1	.	TRBJ2-1	TGCGCCAGCAGCTTGTCGTCAGGGTCCAATGAGCAGTTCTTC	CASSLSSGSNEQFF
many	TRBV18	TRBD1	TRBJ1-2	TGTGCCAGCTCACCAAGCGCCGGGACAGGGCGCCATGGCTACACCTTC	CASSPSAGTGRHGYTF
.	TRBV18	.	TRBJ2-7	TGTGCCAGCTCACCACAAGACACCCGATACGAGCAGTACTTC	CASSPQDTRYEQYF
many	TRBV20-1	.	TRBJ2-5	TGCAGTGCTTCACCAGCTGACGGCGTTCTTGAGACCCAGTACTTC	CSASPADGVLETQYF
many	TRBV7-9	.	TRBJ1-1	TGTGCCAGCACAAGAAGTGGGGTAGGGAACACTGAAGCTTTCTTT	CASTRSGVGNTEAFF
.	TRBV3-1	TRBD2	TRBJ2-2	TGTGCCAGCAGCCAAGCTTTAGCGGGGGGCGACACCGGGGAGCTGTTTTTT	CASSQALAGGDTGELFF
few	TRBV19	TRBD1	TRBJ2-1	TGTGCCAGTAGTACCGGGGACAGGGGGGTAATTGAGCAGTTCTTC	CASSTGDRGVIEQFF
.	TRBV3-1	TRBD1	TRBJ2-7	TGTGCCAGCAGCCTCCTACCGACAGGGCTTTACGAGCAGTACTTC	CASSLLPTGLYEQYF
many	TRBV29-1	.	TRBJ2-7	TGCAGCGTTGTGTCAGGAGCTTCCTACGAGCAGTACTTC	CSVVSGASYEQYF
.	TRBV5-1	.	TRBJ2-5	TGCGCCAGCAGCTTGGAGAGTGGAGAAGAGACCCAGTACTTC	CASSLESGEETQYF
few	TRBV7-9	TRBD1	TRBJ1-2	TGTGCCAGCAGCTTAAATCCGGGACAGGGACTGTATGGCTACACCTTC	CASSLNPGQGLYGYTF
.	TRBV6-5	.	TRBJ2-2	TGTGCCAGCGGATACACCTACACCGGGGAGCTGTTTTTT	CASGYTYTGELFF
.	TRBV6-1	.	TRBJ1-5	TGTGCCAGCAACACAGATTATAGCAATCAGCCCCAGCATTTT	CASNTDYSNQPQHF
few	TRBV6-9	.	TRBJ1-5	TGTGTCACCGCAGGAGGATTTTATAGCAATCAGCCCCAGCATTTT	CVTAGGFYSNQPQHF
.	TRBV10-3	TRBD2	TRBJ2-3	TGTGCCATCAGCACTAGCGGGGGGGCAGATACGCAGTATTTT	CAISTSGGADTQYF
.	TRBV20-1	.	TRBJ1-3	TGCGGTGGGACCTCTGGAAACACCATATATTTT	CGGTSGNTIYF
.	TRBV5-1	.	TRBJ2-2	TGCGCCAGCAGCTTGGCAGTTCGACCCCTAACGAACACCGGGGAGCTGTTTTTT	CASSLAVRPLTNTGELFF
many	TRBV12-3/TRBV12-4	TRBD1	TRBJ1-2	TGTGCCAGCAGTTCAACAAGGACAGGAATTAACTATGGCTACACCTTC	CASSSTRTGINYGYTF
many	TRBV3-1	.	TRBJ2-3	TGTGCCAGCAGCCAAGGGGGGGCCTTAGATACGCAGTATTTT	CASSQGGALDTQYF
few	TRBV6-1	.	TRBJ1-6	TGTGCCAGCAGTGACGACAGCTTGAATAATTCACCCCTCCACTTT	CASSDDSLNNSPLHF
few	TRBV9	TRBD2	TRBJ2-1	TGTGCCAGCAGCGTACCCCGCGCTAGCGGGGGAAGCTCCTACAATGAGCAGTTCTTC	CASSVPRASGGSSYNEQFF
many	TRBV5-5	.	TRBJ2-3	TGTGCCAGCAGCTTGGTTATAGGGATGGATACGCAGTATTTT	CASSLVIGMDTQYF
many	TRBV7-2	.	TRBJ2-7	TGTGCCAGCAGCTTAAGGGTTGCGACAACGAGCTCCTACGAGCAGTACTTC	CASSLRVATTSSYEQYF
many	TRBV5-5	.	TRBJ1-2	TGTGCCAGCAGCTTGGCCCCAGCTAACTATGGCTACACCTTC	CASSLAPANYGYTF
few	TRBV12-3/TRBV12-4	.	TRBJ1-1	TGTGCCAGCAGTTTTGGGCGGGGCAAAGCTTTCTTT	CASSFGRGKAFF
many	TRBV27	.	TRBJ2-1	TGTGCCAGCAGTTTAGGTGGGGGAAATGAGCAGTTCTTC	CASSLGGGNEQFF
many	TRBV30	.	TRBJ1-5	TGTGCCTGGTCGGACGGTCTGAAAGGGCCCCAGCATTTT	CAWSDGLKGPQHF
many	TRBV3-1	.	TRBJ2-5	TGTGCCAGCAGCCACACAGGGGAGACCCAGTACTTC	CASSHTGETQYF
.	TRBV6-6	TRBD2	TRBJ2-1	TGTGCCAGCAGTTCCTCGGGGGGTTACTCCTACAATGAGCAGTTCTTC	CASSSSGGYSYNEQFF
many	TRBV24-1	.	TRBJ2-1	TGTGCCACCAGTGACAGAAGCAAGCGGGGACACTACAATGAGCAGTTCTTC	CATSDRSKRGHYNEQFF
many	TRBV6-2/TRBV6-3	.	TRBJ2-1	TGTGCCAGCAGTTTTAGCTCCTACAATGAGCAGTTCTTC	CASSFSSYNEQFF
many	TRBV6-1	TRBD1	TRBJ2-3	TGTGCCAGCAAAGGACAGGGCACAGATACGCAGTATTTT	CASKGQGTDTQYF
many	TRBV19	TRBD1	TRBJ1-3	TGTGCCAGTAGTATCGTCGGACAGGGGACGGACACCATATATTTT	CASSIVGQGTDTIYF
few	TRBV27	TRBD2	TRBJ2-5	TGTGCCAGCAACTCCGGGACTAGCCTCCAAGAGACCCAGTACTTC	CASNSGTSLQETQYF
.	TRBV6-1	TRBD1	TRBJ1-5	TGTGCCAGCAGCCTTGGGAGACAGGGCGGTAGCAATCAGCCCCAGCATTTT	CASSLGRQGGSNQPQHF
many	TRBV28	.	TRBJ1-3	TGTGCCAGCAGTACCCTGCGAAACACCATATATTTT	CASSTLRNTIYF
many	TRBV9	.	TRBJ1-1	TGTGCCAGCAGCGGGGGCCCCCGTGGCACTGAAGCTTTCTTT	CASSGGPRGTEAFF
.	TRBV12-3/TRBV12-4	.	TRBJ2-1	TGTGCCAGCAGCGCGACAGGCTACAATGAGCAGTTCTTC	CASSATGYNEQFF
many	TRBV12-3/TRBV12-4	.	TRBJ2-7	TGTGCCAGCAGCATAGGGGACGGACCCTACGAGCAGTACTTC	CASSIGDGPYEQYF
many	TRBV11-2	TRBD1	TRBJ2-7	TGTGCCAGCAGCCCATTGATGACAGGGATCGACGAGCAGTACTTC	CASSPLMTGIDEQYF